This TCR beta chain emerged from a study of siplizumab effects on memory and regulatory T cells. Study-level results: Of the alloreactive clones, only a minor fraction mapped to unstimulated subsets.

Repertoires were generated with immunoSEQ multiplex PCR, while TCRdb's copy carries only in-frame clones and drops some. The sample consists of some 100,000 clones, approximately 94% of them appearing once. About this clone: No antigen is known for it.

Material: Tregs sorted from blood. This receptor was obtained from a human donor in good health.

Written as DNA, the CDR3 is TGCGCCAGCAGCTTAGTTGGAGGACAGGGAGGGTACGAGCAGTACTTC. Translating it yields CASSLVGGQGGYEQYF. The rearrangement links TRBV5-1 to TRBJ2-7; possible D gene TRBD1, 8 bases. Germline CDR1 SGHRS, CDR2 YFSETQ. V shed 2 bases and J shed 4 bases, with 19 bases lying between them. The CDR3 contains 16 residues. Supplemented by reference TRBV5-1 and TRBJ2-7, the full variable domain reads KAGVTQTPRYLIKTRGQQVTLSCSPISGHRSVSWYQQTPGQGLQFLFEYFSETQRNKGNFPGRFSGRQFSNSRSEMNVSTLELGDSALYLCASSLVGGQGGYEQYFGPGTRLTVT.